This T cell receptor beta chain was sequenced for a study of CD8 T cells in ankylosing spondylitis (TCRdb year 2017). With respect to the entire study: T cell receptor beta repertoires were profiled in healthy donors and ankylosing spondylitis patients so that disease-linked TCR variants could be found. The full study cohort was made up of roughly 25 ankylosing spondylitis patients and more than 90 healthy donors. Samples of peripheral blood were taken, and for ankylosing spondylitis patients, synovial fluid was collected as well.

The junction shows trimming of 7 bases on V and 5 bases on J, and the gene matches do not reach 11 bases of it. The CDR3 runs 14 amino acids, cysteine and phenylalanine included. Solely the CDR3 DNA is kept, with 42 bases framed from the first base. For CDR1 and CDR2, the germline V gene (reference sequence) lists DFQATT and SNEGSKA. This clonotype was counted between two and nine times. The antigen it recognizes is unknown. Base qualities were left out, and no much larger clone turns up one base away. The sequencing machine was an Illumina HiSeq 2500. Quantitative 5'-RACE with molecular barcodes was used to prepare TCR beta libraries. On the authors' methods: Disease-linked TCR variants were identified with a new computational method built on a probabilistic model of VDJ rearrangement. TCRdb trimmed the raw reads at Q25, called clones with MiXCR and kept productive beta chains. Each entry is one CDR3 protein sequence, shown with its most common DNA and genes. The V and J calls and clone size come from TCRdb's table, not from the authors' own analysis. In this sample the table shows 290,000 or so distinct CDR3 sequences, around 20% of which occur a single time. 3% to 4% of the sample rests with the top ten.

Results and caveats for the whole study, not just this receptor: A TCR beta motif made up of seven or eight highly homologous amino acid variants appeared to be characteristic of blood from ankylosing spondylitis patients. Significant enrichment of the disease-linked clones was reported in matched synovial fluid samples from ankylosing spondylitis patients. Some TCR beta motif variants had previously been reported in synovial fluid and blood of reactive arthritis patients, which suggested common disease-initiation mechanisms. The disease-linked clones had a CD8+ phenotype and were found at relatively low frequencies in peripheral blood.

This TCR was recovered from a female donor with ankylosing spondylitis or in good health (not recorded which). The rearranged chain carries TRBV20-1 and TRBJ1-5; 7 central nucleotides agree with TRBD1. Input material: blood, either unsorted or a sorted T cell fraction (not recorded which). CDR3 reads: CSVPDRLWYQPQHF. In nucleotide form, the sequence is TGCAGTGTCCCGGACAGGCTTTGGTATCAGCCCCAGCATTTT.